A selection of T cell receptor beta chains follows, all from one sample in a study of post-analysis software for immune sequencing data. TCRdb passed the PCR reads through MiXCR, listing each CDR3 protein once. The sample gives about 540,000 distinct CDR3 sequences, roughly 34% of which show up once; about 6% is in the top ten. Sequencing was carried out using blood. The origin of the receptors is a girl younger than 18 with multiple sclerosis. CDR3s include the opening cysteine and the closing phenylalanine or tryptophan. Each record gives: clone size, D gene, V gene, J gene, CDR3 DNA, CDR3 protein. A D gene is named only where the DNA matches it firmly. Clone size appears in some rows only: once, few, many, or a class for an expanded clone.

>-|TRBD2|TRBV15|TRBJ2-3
TGTGCCACCAGCCGGGGGACTAGCGTACAGGGCACAGATACGCAGTATTTT
CATSRGTSVQGTDTQYF
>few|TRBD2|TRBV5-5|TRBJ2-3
TGTGCCAGCAGGAAATTAGCGGGGGGGCAAACAGATACGCAGTATTTT
CASRKLAGGQTDTQYF
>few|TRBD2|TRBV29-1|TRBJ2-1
TGCAGCGTTGACTCGCTAGCGGGGGGATTGGATGAGCAGTTCTTC
CSVDSLAGGLDEQFF
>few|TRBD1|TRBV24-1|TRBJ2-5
TGTGCCACCAGTCCAGGGGGCCAGGGGGAGACCCAGTACTTC
CATSPGGQGETQYF
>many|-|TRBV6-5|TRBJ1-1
TGTGCCAGCTCTAAGTCCCGAAACACTGAAGCTTTCTTT
CASSKSRNTEAFF
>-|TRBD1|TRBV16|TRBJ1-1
TGTGCCAGCAGCCAGAGACTTCGCAGGGGGGATCGGGGCACTGAAGCTTTCTTT
CASSQRLRRGDRGTEAFF
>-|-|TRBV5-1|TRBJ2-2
TGCGCCAGCAGCTCAGACTCAACAGGGTTGGACACCGGGGAGCTGTTTTTT
CASSSDSTGLDTGELFF
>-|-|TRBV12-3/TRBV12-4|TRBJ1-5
TGTGCCAGCAGTTTAGCGTTGATGGATCAGCCCCAGCATTTT
CASSLALMDQPQHF
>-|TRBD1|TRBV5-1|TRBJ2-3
TGCGCCAGCAGCTTGCCGACAGGGGGCACAGATACGCAGTATTTT
CASSLPTGGTDTQYF
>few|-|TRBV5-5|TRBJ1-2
TGTGCCAGCAGTTACGTCGACAGTGACTATGGCTACACCTTC
CASSYVDSDYGYTF
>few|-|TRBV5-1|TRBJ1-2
TGCGCCAGCAGCGAGGGAGTAGGGAGCGGACCCTATGGCTACACCTTC
CASSEGVGSGPYGYTF
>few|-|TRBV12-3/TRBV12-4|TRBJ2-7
TGTGCCAGCAGACCTGGGCTCGCGGTCTACGAGCAGTACTTC
CASRPGLAVYEQYF
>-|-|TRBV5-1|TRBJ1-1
TGCGCCAGCAGCTTGGTTGGTGTGGCGGGGATGGGCACTGAAGCTTTCTTT
CASSLVGVAGMGTEAFF
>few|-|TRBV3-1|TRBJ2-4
TGTGCCAGCAGCCAAGCCCTGGGAGAGTCTGCCAAAAACATTCAGTACTTC
CASSQALGESAKNIQYF
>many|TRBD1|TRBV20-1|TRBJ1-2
TGCAGTGCTAGAATATTACAGGGGATGGATGGCTACACCTTC
CSARILQGMDGYTF
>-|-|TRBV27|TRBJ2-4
TGTGCCAGCAGTTCCCTGTTGGGGACCAAAAACATTCAGTACTTC
CASSSLLGTKNIQYF
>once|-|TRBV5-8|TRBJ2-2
TGTGCCAGCAGCCTGGGGCTTGTGGCCGGGGAGCTGTTTTTT
CASSLGLVAGELFF
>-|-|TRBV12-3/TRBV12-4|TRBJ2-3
TGTGCCACCATCGACAGAAACCTCCCCACAGATACGCAGTATTTT
CATIDRNLPTDTQYF
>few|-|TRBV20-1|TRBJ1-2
TGCAGTGCTATGCAACAGAGGGAGCCCCTTAATGGCTACACCTTC
CSAMQQREPLNGYTF
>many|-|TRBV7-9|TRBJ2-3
TGTGCCAGCAGCTTAGTCAGCACAGATACGCAGTATTTT
CASSLVSTDTQYF
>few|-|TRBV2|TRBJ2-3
TGTGCCAGCAGGCTCAGGGTTAGCACAGATACGCAGTATTTT
CASRLRVSTDTQYF
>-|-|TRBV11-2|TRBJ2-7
TGTGCCAGCAGCTTCCTTATCTACGAGCAGTACTTC
CASSFLIYEQYF
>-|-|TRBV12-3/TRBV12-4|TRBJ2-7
TGTGCCAGCAGTTTTACAGGGACCGAGCAGTACTTC
CASSFTGTEQYF
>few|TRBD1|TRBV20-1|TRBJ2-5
TGCAGTGCTAGAACAGGGGTGGGAGAGACCCAGTACTTC
CSARTGVGETQYF
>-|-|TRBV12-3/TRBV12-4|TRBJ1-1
TGTGCCAGCAGTTTAGGGACACCGGACGACACTGAAGCTTTCTTT
CASSLGTPDDTEAFF
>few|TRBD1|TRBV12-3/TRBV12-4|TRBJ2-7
TGTGCCAGCAGTCGCCGGGGACAGGGGGCTACCTACGAGCAGTACTTC
CASSRRGQGATYEQYF
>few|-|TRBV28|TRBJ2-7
TGTGCCAGCAGTTTTAAGATAGGACAGCCTACCTACGAGCAGTACTTC
CASSFKIGQPTYEQYF
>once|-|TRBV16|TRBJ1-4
TGTGCCAGCAGCCACCGGACTGCAACTAATGAAAAACTGTTTTTT
CASSHRTATNEKLFF
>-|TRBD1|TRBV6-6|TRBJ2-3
TGTGCCAGCAGGACAGGGTCTAGTACAGATACGCAGTATTTT
CASRTGSSTDTQYF
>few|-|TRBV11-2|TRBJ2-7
TGTGCCAGCAGCCAAGATCGGGGGGCCTCCTACGAGCAGTACTTC
CASSQDRGASYEQYF
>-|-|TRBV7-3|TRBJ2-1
TGTGCCAGCAGCCCAGGACGGATTTGTGATGGGCAGTTCTTC
CASSPGRICDGQFF
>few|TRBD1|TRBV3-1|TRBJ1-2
TGTGCCAGCAGCCGAGAGACAGGGAGGATCTATGGCTACACCTTC
CASSRETGRIYGYTF
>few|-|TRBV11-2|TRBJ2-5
TGTGCCAGCAGCTTAGAGTGGACAGTCCGAGAGACCCAGTACTTC
CASSLEWTVRETQYF
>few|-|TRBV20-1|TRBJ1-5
TGCAGTGCTAGCCCCCTCCTGGACGGCAATCAGCCCCAGCATTTT
CSASPLLDGNQPQHF
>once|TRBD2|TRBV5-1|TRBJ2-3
TGCGCCAGCAGCTTGGCCCTAGCGGGGGCCCGGAATACGCAGTATTTT
CASSLALAGARNTQYF
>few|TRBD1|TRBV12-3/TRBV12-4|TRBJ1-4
TGTGCCAGCAGTTCAGGGGGAAGGGTTGAAAAACTGTTTTTT
CASSSGGRVEKLFF
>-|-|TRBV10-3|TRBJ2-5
TGTGCCATCAGTGCCTTCCAAGAGACCCAGTACTTC
CAISAFQETQYF
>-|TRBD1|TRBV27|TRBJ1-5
TGTGCCAGCAGAAGGGACAGGGCTCAGCCCCAGCATTTT
CASRRDRAQPQHF
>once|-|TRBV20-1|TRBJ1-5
TGCAGTGCTGCCCTCGACCAGCCCCAGCATTTT
CSAALDQPQHF
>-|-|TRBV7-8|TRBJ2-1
TGTGCCAGCAGCCCCAGGGGATACAATGAGCAGTTCTTC
CASSPRGYNEQFF
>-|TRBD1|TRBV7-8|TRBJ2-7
TGTGCCAGCAGCCAACCCTCGGGACAGAAGTTCTCCTACAATGAGCAGTACTTC
CASSQPSGQKFSYNEQYF
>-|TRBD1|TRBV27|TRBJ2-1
TGTGCCGGCACCTCTTGGGACAGGGGGCAGAATGAGCAGTTCTTC
CAGTSWDRGQNEQFF
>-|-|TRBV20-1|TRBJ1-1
TGCAGTGCTATCGCAGCCCGGGTAGGGACTGGAGCTTTCTTT
CSAIAARVGTGAFF
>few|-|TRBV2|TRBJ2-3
TGTGCCAGCAGTGAAGCGAAGGACAGCGTCGGCACAGATACGCAGTATTTT
CASSEAKDSVGTDTQYF
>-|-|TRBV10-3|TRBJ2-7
TGTGCCATCAGCTTGACAGGTGTGACCTACGAGCAGTACTTC
CAISLTGVTYEQYF
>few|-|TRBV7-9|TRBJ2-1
TGTGCCAGCAGCAAAGGTAGTGGCTACAATGAGCAGTTCTTC
CASSKGSGYNEQFF
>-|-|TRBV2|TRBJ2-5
TGTGCCAGCAGTGAAGAAGAAGAGACCCAGTACTTC
CASSEEEETQYF
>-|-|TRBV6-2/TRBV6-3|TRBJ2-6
TGTGCCAGCAGTGCTTCGATCCCTGGGGCCAACGTCCTGACTTTC
CASSASIPGANVLTF
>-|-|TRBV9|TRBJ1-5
TGTGCCAGCAGCGTAGACGGGGGGATCAATCAGCCCCAGCATTTT
CASSVDGGINQPQHF
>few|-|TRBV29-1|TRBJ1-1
TGCAGCGTTGAGAACGGGGTAGGGACTGAAGCTTTCTTT
CSVENGVGTEAFF
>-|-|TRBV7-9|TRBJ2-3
TGTGCCAGCAGCTTAGCGTACACAGATACGCAGTATTTT
CASSLAYTDTQYF